The present entry profiles one T cell receptor (beta chain) with its context. These data are taken from a study of blood T cell repertoires in COVID-19. Looking at the study overall: Researchers got acute and convalescent COVID-19 samples from the United States, Italy and Spain. Nucleic acid was either cDNA or gDNA, and it came from T cells, B-cell-depleted T cells, or PBMCs.

Per the original methods: Reference gene primer amplification gave nucleated cell count estimates. The protocol was immunoSEQ multiplex PCR, while the TCRdb copy is restricted to in-frame clones and leaves out a portion. For V, J and clone size, that table is used; D and trimming come from the DNA. Of 65,000 to 80,000 clones listed, roughly 80% are singletons. Germline V gene lookup returns CDR1 MGHRA and CDR2 YSYEKL. The trim removed 4 bases at V and 6 bases at J, leaving 5 bases unmatched. This CDR3 spans 13 amino acids. The sequence was collected from a human donor in a cohort sampled during active COVID-19. Sequencing was performed on peripheral blood. The gene calls are TRBV4-1 and TRBJ1-1; the match to TRBD1 covers 7 bases. The CDR3 sequence is CASSLRQGPEAFF. The CDR3 DNA reads TGCGCCAGCAGCCTCCGACAGGGCCCTGAAGCTTTCTTT.